This passage covers 31 T cell receptor beta chains from one sample sequenced in a study of technical replicates of blood from a handful of donors. Repertoires were generated with immunoSEQ multiplex PCR, while TCRdb's copy carries only in-frame clones and drops some. The sample contains 15,000 to 20,000 clones, over 80% of which appear only once. Material for sequencing was PBMCs. The receptors come from a human donor in good health.

The chain uses TRBV4-2 and TRBJ2-7; 7 bases are a match to TRBD1. CDR3 length equals 15 residues. Per germline, CDR1 LGHNA and CDR2 YNFKEQ. Losses at the gene ends were 3 bases for V and 0 bases for J; bases not matched to a gene: 5. The DNA of the CDR3 is TGTGCCAGCAGCCAGGGAGACAGGGACTCCTACGAGCAGTACTTC. Its translation is CASSQGDRDSYEQYF.

V usage is TRBV7-9 and J usage is TRBJ1-5; possibly TRBD1 for D (6 bases). The germline CDR1 and CDR2 sequences are SEHNR and FQNEAQ (reference sequence). The length of the CDR3 is 17 residues. Trimming took 0 bases from V and 0 from J, leaving 12 bases between them. The CDR3 protein is CASSLAHRTDSNQPQHF. For the CDR3, the DNA is TGTGCCAGCAGCTTAGCGCATAGGACAGATAGCAATCAGCCCCAGCATTTT.

J is TRBJ1-1 and V is TRBV2; D unclear. V lost 6 bases and J 8 bases, leaving 10 bases between the germline ends. The CDR3 length is 11 residues. The germline V gene has CDR1 SNHLY and CDR2 FYNNEI. DNA for the CDR3: TGTGCCAGCAGACGACCGGGGGAAGCTTTCTTT. Translation gives CASRRPGEAFF.

The DNA of the CDR3 is TGTGCCAGCTCAGCTACTCGGGGGACTGAAGCTTTCTTT. It translates to CASSATRGTEAFF. V and J are TRBV18 and TRBJ1-1; maybe TRBD1 (5 bases). Germline loops: CDR1 KGHSH, CDR2 LQKENI. V shed 5 bases and J shed 5 bases, with 12 bases lying between them. The CDR3 runs to 13 residues.

The chain joins TRBV28 to TRBJ2-7; D gene unclear. Germline lookup yields CDR1 MDHEN and CDR2 SYDVKM. The length of the CDR3 is 11 residues. The ends were cut back, 4 bases at V and 9 bases at J, with 10 bases in the middle. The CDR3 is CASSSSPRQYF. The CDR3 nucleotides read TGTGCCAGCAGTTCCTCCCCCCGGCAGTACTTC.

The chain employs TRBV27 and TRBJ1-1; 9 bases match TRBD1. The length of the CDR3 is 13 residues. J was trimmed by 6 bases and V by 5 bases; bases with no gene match: 4. The germline CDR1 and CDR2 sequences are MNHEY and SMNVEV (reference sequence). The CDR3 loop reads CASSRDRVAEAFF. The CDR3 region has the DNA TGTGCCAGCAGTAGGGACAGGGTGGCTGAAGCTTTCTTT.

This chain connects TRBV5-1 to TRBJ1-1; D uncertain. V gave up 0 bases and J gave up 1 base, with 10 bases separating them. The CDR3 is 15 amino acids. The germline V gene encodes CDR1 SGHRS and CDR2 YFSETQ. CDR3 loop: CASSLGGYANTEAFF. CDR3 nucleotides: TGCGCCAGCAGCTTGGGCGGGTACGCGAACACTGAAGCTTTCTTT.

The gene calls are TRBV19 and TRBJ2-3; D may be TRBD2 (6 bases). The germline CDR1 and CDR2 sequences are LNHDA and SQIVND (reference sequence). The CDR3 is 15 residues long. V was trimmed by 5 bases and J by 3 bases, leaving 15 bases between them. In DNA, the CDR3 is TGTGCCAGTAGTCCCGGGAGTTTTAGGACAGATACGCAGTATTTT. Translated, it gives CASSPGSFRTDTQYF. The full variable domain, with the rest looked up from reference TRBV19 and TRBJ2-3, is DGGITQSPKYLFRKEGQNVTLSCEQNLNHDAMYWYRQDPGQGLRLIYYSQIVNDFQKGDIAEGYSVSREKKESFPLTVTSAQKNPTAFYLCASSPGSFRTDTQYFGPGTRLTVL.

V usage is TRBV9 and J usage is TRBJ1-2; D perhaps matches TRBD1 (6 bases). Trimming cost V 4 bases and J 8 bases, with 15 bases left between them. This CDR3 contains 13 residues. The germline V gene has CDR1 SGDLS and CDR2 YYNGEE. The CDR3 nucleotides are TGTGCCAGCAGCCCTACAGGGCTCGGAGGCTACACCTTC. Protein sequence: CASSPTGLGGYTF.

The gene calls are TRBV6-1 and TRBJ2-7; D may be TRBD2 (6 bases). The CDR3 has 13 residues. The V end was cut by 4 bases, the J end by 5 bases, with 12 bases between. Germline values: CDR1 MNHNS, CDR2 SASEGT. For the CDR3, the DNA is TGTGCCAGCAGTGGGAGATGGGGGGACGAGCAGTACTTC. Protein sequence: CASSGRWGDEQYF.

The rearrangement uses TRBV6-4 and TRBJ1-1; 10 bases are a match to TRBD1. CDR3 length equals 14 residues. With 6 bases clipped from V and 4 bases from J, the junction kept 5 bases outside the gene matches. Per germline, CDR1 MRHNA and CDR2 SNTAGT. CDR3 nucleotide sequence: TGTGCCAGCAGGGGGGACAGGGGAGGCACTGAAGCTTTCTTT. Protein sequence: CASRGDRGGTEAFF.

This clone was counted between two and nine times. This chain links TRBV27 with TRBJ2-7; the match to TRBD2 covers 13 bases. The germline V gene has CDR1 MNHEY and CDR2 SMNVEV (reference sequence). The trim removed 5 bases at V and 5 bases at J, leaving 3 bases unmatched. The CDR3 contains 14 residues. CDR3 in amino acids: CASSPGTSGDEQYF. In DNA, the CDR3 is TGTGCCAGCAGTCCCGGGACTAGCGGGGACGAGCAGTACTTC.

The rearrangement joins TRBV19 to TRBJ2-1, with TRBD1 matching 10 bases. Trimming took 6 bases from V and 6 from J; bases not matched to a gene: 8. CDR1 and CDR2 from the germline V gene are LNHDA and SQIVND (reference sequence). CDR3 length: 15 residues. CDR3: CASSNRDRGFNEQFF. The DNA for the CDR3 is TGTGCCAGTAGCAACCGGGACAGGGGTTTCAATGAGCAGTTCTTC.

The chain joins TRBV5-5 to TRBJ2-5, with TRBD1 identical over 9 bases. Trimming cost V 0 bases and J 4 bases; bases outside gene matches: 13. Germline CDR1 is SGHKS and CDR2 is YYEKEE (reference sequence). The CDR3 covers 18 residues. CDR3 in amino acids: CASSLGPGQGTVGETQYF. The CDR3 bases are TGTGCCAGCAGCTTGGGTCCGGGACAGGGAACCGTCGGAGAGACCCAGTACTTC.

On this clone itself: A read error may produce the germline difference seen at one junction end. J is TRBJ2-5 and V is TRBV4-1; TRBD2 aligns across 11 bases. The CDR3 covers 15 residues. Germline values: CDR1 MGHRA, CDR2 YSYEKL. CDR3 DNA sequence: TGCGCCAGCAGCCAAGACCCATTCCCGGGACTAGCGGTTAACTTC. Translating gives CASSQDPFPGLAVNF.

The chain recombines TRBV28 with TRBJ1-2; perhaps TRBD1 as D (5 bases). The V end lost 3 bases, the J end lost 8 bases, and 16 bases lay between the germline ends. The CDR3 runs to 14 residues. Germline V gene data show CDR1 as MDHEN and CDR2 as SYDVKM. The CDR3 DNA reads TGTGCCAGCAGTTTTGGCACAGGAATGCGCGGCTACACCTTC. Residues: CASSFGTGMRGYTF.

Points on this clone: The junction does not match germline at one end; this may be a read error. The chain has TRBV11-3 and TRBJ2-1, with TRBD2 identical over 8 bases. The germline CDR1 and CDR2 sequences are SGHNT and YENEEA. This CDR3 is 15 amino acids long. CDR3: CASSDQREPYTEQFF. The CDR3 region has the DNA TGTGCCAGCAGCGACCAGCGGGAGCCGTACACTGAGCAGTTCTTC.

The V gene is TRBV28, the J gene TRBJ1-2; a possible D gene is TRBD1 (6 bases). V was trimmed by 4 bases and J by 5 bases, leaving 20 bases between them. This CDR3 contains 16 residues. Germline V gene sequence: CDR1 MDHEN, CDR2 SYDVKM. Written as DNA, the CDR3 is TGTGCCAGCAGTTCTGGTTTTTTAGGACAGAAGTATGGCTACACCTTC. This codes for CASSSGFLGQKYGYTF.

The chain has TRBV19 and TRBJ1-4; maybe TRBD1 (5 bases). V shed 5 bases and J shed 8 bases, with 15 bases lying between them. Germline CDR1 is LNHDA and CDR2 is SQIVND (reference sequence). The CDR3 loop spans 14 amino acids. Written as DNA, the CDR3 is TGTGCCAGTAGTGATACTTTTAGGGGCGAAAAACTGTTTTTT. Its translation: CASSDTFRGEKLFF.

This chain links TRBV6-5 with TRBJ2-7; weak D call: TRBD2 (5 bases). Trimming stripped 5 bases from V and 6 bases from J, with 17 bases between. CDR3 length: 14 residues. CDR1 is MNHEY and CDR2 is SVGAGI in the germline V gene. The CDR3 region is CASSLSERASEQYF. As DNA, the CDR3 is TGTGCCAGCAGTCTATCTGAGAGGGCTAGCGAGCAGTACTTC.

This clone was picked up one time. The J gene is TRBJ2-7, the V gene TRBV19, with a tentative D call TRBD2 (7 bases). CDR3 length equals 14 residues. V gave up 3 bases and J gave up 3 bases, with 12 bases separating them. CDR1 LNHDA and CDR2 SQIVND come from the germline V gene (reference sequence). This CDR3 reads CASSIGGGRYEQYF. The CDR3 DNA reads as TGTGCCAGTAGTATCGGCGGGGGCCGCTACGAGCAGTACTTC.

V usage is TRBV10-3 and J usage is TRBJ2-7, with D perhaps matching TRBD2 (6 bases). CDR1 is ENHRY and CDR2 is SYGVKD in the germline V gene. The ends were cut back, 6 bases at V and 5 bases at J, with 14 bases in the middle. There are 13 residues in the CDR3. The chain's CDR3 is CAISSSAGDEQYF. CDR3 nucleotides: TGTGCCATCAGCTCTAGCGCGGGCGACGAGCAGTACTTC.

The V call is TRBV30, the J call TRBJ2-3; 10 bases map to TRBD2. Germline V gives CDR1 GTSNPN, CDR2 SVGIG (reference sequence). V dropped 2 bases and J dropped 4; count of bases not matched to a gene: 12. This CDR3 has 17 amino acids. The CDR3 DNA reads TGTGCCTGGAGTCAGACCCTCACTAGCGGGATAGCAGATACGCAGTATTTT. Translated: CAWSQTLTSGIADTQYF.

The genes are TRBV27 and TRBJ2-3; 7 bases map to TRBD1. Germline V gene data show CDR1 as MNHEY and CDR2 as SMNVEV (reference sequence). The CDR3 has 15 residues. With V trimmed by 4 bases and J by 4 bases, 8 bases remained unmatched. CDR3 sequence reads: CASSWSGGRADTQYF. The CDR3 DNA sequence: TGTGCCAGCAGTTGGTCAGGGGGTCGAGCAGATACGCAGTATTTT.

The chain joins TRBV19 to TRBJ1-3, with D hard to call. V was clipped by 5 bases and J by 0 bases, with 11 bases between them. Germline CDR1 reads LNHDA; CDR2 reads SQIVND (reference sequence). The CDR3 has 15 residues. The CDR3 loop is CASSPRVRSGNTIYF. As DNA, the CDR3 is TGTGCCAGTAGTCCTCGGGTCCGCTCTGGAAACACCATATATTTT.

This clone is labeled as medium-sized (0.01 to 0.1%). The chain links TRBV7-8 to TRBJ1-1; no clear D. Trimming stripped 1 base from V and 2 bases from J, with 11 bases between. The CDR3 is made up of 15 amino acids. The germline V gene encodes CDR1 SGHVS and CDR2 FQNEAQ. The CDR3 coding sequence is TGTGCCAGCAGCTTAGTGGAGGGAATCAACACTGAAGCTTTCTTT. It encodes CASSLVEGINTEAFF.

The chain has TRBV10-3 and TRBJ1-1, with 7 positions matching TRBD1. The CDR3 is made up of 15 amino acids. V shed 7 bases and J 1 base; nucleotides not matched to a gene: 9. Germline lookup yields CDR1 ENHRY and CDR2 SYGVKD. CDR3 coding DNA: TGTGCCATCAATAGGGGGCAGGGACAGAACACTGAAGCTTTCTTT. This sequence encodes CAINRGQGQNTEAFF.

V and J are TRBV27 and TRBJ2-7; D possibly corresponds to TRBD2 (6 bases). CDR3 size: 13 residues. V was cut by 8 bases and J by 4 bases, with 15 bases left in between. Germline V gene data show CDR1 as MNHEY and CDR2 as SMNVEV (reference sequence). This chain's CDR3 is CASGDWLTYEQYF. In DNA, the CDR3 is TGTGCCAGCGGGGACTGGCTGACTTACGAGCAGTACTTC.

CDR3 amino acids: CASNRQGTTEAFF. The CDR3 DNA reads TGTGCCAGCAACAGACAGGGTACCACTGAAGCTTTCTTT. The chain links TRBV2 to TRBJ1-1; 7 nucleotides align to TRBD1. Germline CDR1 is SNHLY and CDR2 is FYNNEI. This CDR3 comprises 13 residues. J lost 4 bases, V lost 7 bases, and 6 bases had no gene match.

The chain carries TRBV5-5 and TRBJ2-3; 10 positions match TRBD2. Per germline, CDR1 SGHKS and CDR2 YYEKEE (reference sequence). The CDR3 extends over 15 amino acids. Trimming at V came to 4 bases and at J to 1 base, leaving 3 bases not matched to a gene. CDR3 region: CASSLGTSGTDTQYF. In DNA form, the CDR3 reads TGTGCCAGCAGCCTCGGGACTAGCGGCACAGATACGCAGTATTTT.

The chain is built from TRBV28 and TRBJ1-5; 10 bases are shared with TRBD1. With 5 bases clipped from V and 2 bases from J, the junction kept 21 bases outside the gene matches. The CDR3 extends over 21 amino acids. Germline V lookup: CDR1 MDHEN, CDR2 SYDVKM. CDR3: CASSLKMWTGGIQRGNQPQHF. The CDR3 nucleotides read TGTGCCAGCAGTCTCAAAATGTGGACAGGGGGTATTCAACGGGGCAATCAGCCCCAGCATTTT.